These 21 T cell receptor beta chains originate from one sample sequenced in a study of T cell therapy after organ transplantation. What these receptors recognize is not known. Clones were read by immunoSEQ multiplex PCR, and TCRdb kept only the in-frame ones, dropping some. Among around 5,000 clones listed, 65% to 80% were seen once. Time point in this sample: 4-8 weeks after completion of therapy. Sequenced here: CD8+ T cells from blood, sampled after autologous CMV-specific T cell therapy. The receptors derive from a human patient who had received a solid organ transplant and had CMV disease. Some of these T cells may belong to the graft donor.

V gene TRBV18 combines with J gene TRBJ1-1, with TRBD1 identical over 9 bases. V lost 5 bases, J lost 4 bases, and 11 bases stayed unmatched. The CDR3 covers 16 residues. Germline CDR1 and CDR2: KGHSH and LQKENI. The CDR3 DNA sequence: TGTGCCAGCTCAGCCGGGACAGGGATCGAAGGCACTGAAGCTTTCTTT. Residues: CASSAGTGIEGTEAFF.

The gene calls are TRBV6-6 and TRBJ2-2; D is unclear. The germline CDR1 and CDR2 sequences are MNHNY and SVGAGI (reference sequence). The CDR3 length is 15 residues. Trimming cost V 6 bases and J 1 base, with 12 bases left between them. The CDR3 DNA reads TGTGCCAGCAGCCCCACCGTCTGGAACACCGGGGAGCTGTTTTTT. Encoded protein: CASSPTVWNTGELFF.

The gene calls are TRBV7-9 and TRBJ2-2, with a tentative D call TRBD1 (6 bases). V was trimmed by 11 bases and J by 8 bases, leaving 21 bases between them. CDR3 length: 14 residues. From germline, CDR1 is SEHNR and CDR2 FQNEAQ (reference sequence). The CDR3 is CASPQGSAFGELFF. Here the CDR3 DNA reads TGTGCCTCCCCTCAGGGGAGTGCGTTTGGGGAGCTGTTTTTT.

As regards this clone: This sample also contains other DNA sequences that code for the same CDR3. The rearrangement joins TRBV6-5 to TRBJ1-2; D call uncertain. Germline V gene sequence: CDR1 MNHEY, CDR2 SVGAGI. The V end was cut by 0 bases, the J end by 0 bases, with 5 bases between. This CDR3 is built from 14 residues. The CDR3 nucleotides read TGTGCCAGCAGTTACTCGAACACTAACTATGGCTACACCTTC. Translated: CASSYSNTNYGYTF.

The chain recombines TRBV27 with TRBJ2-6; D is unclear. This CDR3 is built from 15 residues. Germline V lookup: CDR1 MNHEY, CDR2 SMNVEV (reference sequence). Trimming pared 3 bases from V and 0 bases from J, leaving 6 bases between. CDR3 amino acids: CASSFRSSGANVLTF. CDR3 in DNA: TGTGCCAGCAGTTTCAGGAGCTCTGGGGCCAACGTCCTGACTTTC.

Turning to this clone: Other nucleotide sequences from this sample produce the same CDR3. The V call is TRBV19, the J call TRBJ2-1; D not resolved. Trimming stripped 2 bases from V and 0 bases from J, with 8 bases between. Germline V lookup: CDR1 LNHDA, CDR2 SQIVND (reference sequence). The CDR3 has 15 residues. In DNA form, the CDR3 reads TGTGCCAGTAGTATAAGTGGAAGCTCCTACAATGAGCAGTTCTTC. This encodes CASSISGSSYNEQFF. The entire variable domain, with the rest obtained from reference TRBV19 and TRBJ2-1, is as follows: DGGITQSPKYLFRKEGQNVTLSCEQNLNHDAMYWYRQDPGQGLRLIYYSQIVNDFQKGDIAEGYSVSREKKESFPLTVTSAQKNPTAFYLCASSISGSSYNEQFFGPGTRLTVL.

The V and J genes are TRBV7-2 and TRBJ2-1, with D tentatively TRBD2 (5 bases). Germline CDR1 reads SGHTA; CDR2 reads FQGNSA. Trimming shortened V by 1 base and J by 1 base, and 11 bases separated the two germline ends. The CDR3 covers 16 residues. The CDR3 DNA is TGTGCCAGCAGCTTAGTGGGGAGTAATTCCTACAATGAGCAGTTCTTC. It yields the protein CASSLVGSNSYNEQFF.

The sample holds one count of this clone. The chain employs TRBV6-5 and TRBJ2-5; D is unresolved. CDR3 length: 15 amino acids. Germline CDR1 and CDR2: MNHEY and SVGAGI. V was shortened by 0 bases and J by 1 base, with 9 bases between the two germline ends. CDR3 coding DNA: TGTGCCAGCAGTTACTCGATCTGGGTCCAAGAGACCCAGTACTTC. Amino acids: CASSYSIWVQETQYF.

By its share, this clone is large. V usage is TRBV18 and J usage is TRBJ2-7; D may be TRBD1 (5 bases). Germline values: CDR1 KGHSH, CDR2 LQKENI. The CDR3 is 15 residues long. V dropped 2 bases and J dropped 2 bases, with 13 bases sitting between them. The CDR3 spells CASSPEGVGTYEQYF. The CDR3 DNA follows: TGTGCCAGCTCACCAGAAGGGGTTGGGACCTACGAGCAGTACTTC.

The V call is TRBV28, the J call TRBJ2-1; tentatively, D is TRBD1 (8 bases). Deletions cut 10 bases from V and 4 bases from J, with 26 bases between. Germline CDR1 and CDR2: MDHEN and SYDVKM. This CDR3 region has 17 residues. CDR3 sequence reads: CAIPQGGRGRGYNEQFF. The CDR3 nucleotides read TGTGCCATTCCCCAAGGCGGCAGGGGGCGGGGGTACAATGAGCAGTTCTTC. The whole variable domain, remainder taken from reference TRBV28 and TRBJ2-1, is DVKVTQSSRYLVKRTGEKVFLECVQDMDHENMFWYRQDPGLGLRLIYFSYDVKMKEKGDIPEGYSVSREKKERFSLILESASTNQTSMYLCAIPQGGRGRGYNEQFFGPGTRLTVL.

The rearrangement joins TRBV11-3 to TRBJ1-4; maybe TRBD1 (5 bases). V was cut by 1 base and J by 8 bases, with 14 bases left in between. This CDR3 has 15 amino acids. Germline V gene lookup returns CDR1 SGHNT and CDR2 YENEEA. CDR3 sequence (DNA): TGTGCCAGCAGCTTAGTTAGGGACCGACCCGAAAAACTGTTTTTT. It encodes CASSLVRDRPEKLFF.

This chain connects TRBV27 to TRBJ2-7; D is possibly TRBD1 (7 bases). The length of the CDR3 is 17 residues. Per the germline V gene, CDR1 is MNHEY and CDR2 is SMNVEV (reference sequence). The V and J ends lost 2 bases and 0 bases respectively, with 17 bases between them. CDR3 in amino acids: CASSLAGTVLSSYEQYF. The CDR3 bases are TGTGCCAGCAGTTTAGCGGGGACAGTTCTTAGCTCCTACGAGCAGTACTTC.

The CDR3 nucleotides are TGTGCCAGCACCCTATGGCGGACGAACACCGGGGAGCTGTTTTTT. This sequence encodes CASTLWRTNTGELFF. The chain combines TRBV11-2 with TRBJ2-2; no clear D gene. The V end lost 7 bases, the J end lost 0 bases, and 12 bases lay between the germline ends. The CDR3 is made up of 15 amino acids. Germline values: CDR1 SGHAT, CDR2 FQNNGV. Looking up the rest from reference TRBV11-2 and TRBJ2-2 gives the full variable domain: EAGVAQSPRYKIIEKRQSVAFWCNPISGHATLYWYQQILGQGPKLLIQFQNNGVVDDSQLPKDRFSAERLKGVDSTLKIQPAKLEDSAVYLCASTLWRTNTGELFFGEGSRLTVL.

The CDR3 protein is CASSPGGPDQPQHF. CDR3 DNA sequence: TGTGCCAGCAGCCCAGGGGGACCGGATCAGCCCCAGCATTTT. The rearrangement joins TRBV2 to TRBJ1-5; 7 positions match TRBD1. The CDR3 covers 14 residues. V was clipped by 6 bases and J by 5 bases; unmatched bases: 7. CDR1 SNHLY and CDR2 FYNNEI come from the germline V gene.

The rearrangement links TRBV7-8 to TRBJ1-5; D is uncertain. The CDR3 sequence is 16 residues long. CDR1 is SGHVS and CDR2 is FQNEAQ in the germline V gene. Trimming pared 4 bases from V and 5 bases from J, leaving 18 bases between. Here the CDR3 reads CASSYLEGRLDQPQHF. The CDR3 DNA sequence: TGTGCCAGCAGCTATCTTGAGGGAAGGTTGGATCAGCCCCAGCATTTT. Looking up the rest from reference TRBV7-8 and TRBJ1-5 gives the full variable domain: GAGVSQSPRYKVAKRGQDVALRCDPISGHVSLFWYQQALGQGPEFLTYFQNEAQLDKSGLPSDRFFAERPEGSVSTLKIQRTQQEDSAVYLCASSYLEGRLDQPQHFGDGTRLSIL.

The chain combines TRBV27 with TRBJ1-5; D is possibly TRBD1 (5 bases). CDR3 size: 14 residues. With 4 bases removed from V and 3 bases from J, the gap between germline ends came to 10 bases. Germline V gene data show CDR1 as MNHEY and CDR2 as SMNVEV (reference sequence). The CDR3 loop is CASSSLGDNQPQHF. The CDR3 bases are TGTGCCAGCAGTTCTTTGGGGGACAATCAGCCCCAGCATTTT.

The CDR3 loop is CASSIPGTGGEKLFF. The CDR3 bases are TGTGCCAGTAGTATTCCCGGGACAGGGGGCGAAAAACTGTTTTTT. This chain uses TRBV19 with TRBJ1-4; 12 bases are a match to TRBD1. Germline lookup yields CDR1 LNHDA and CDR2 SQIVND (reference sequence). With V trimmed by 3 bases and J by 8 bases, 4 bases remained unmatched. The CDR3 is made up of 15 amino acids.

As concerns this clone: Different DNA sequences within this sample yield the same CDR3. This sequence joins TRBV7-9 and TRBJ2-2, with D hard to call. Trimming took off 6 bases at V and 5 bases at J, with 10 bases between the two ends. Germline CDR1 and CDR2: SEHNR and FQNEAQ (reference sequence). CDR3 length: 13 amino acids. The DNA of the CDR3 is TGTGCCAGCAGTCCCACTTCGACCGGGGAGCTGTTTTTT. Protein: CASSPTSTGELFF.

This clone was seen a few times. The chain links TRBV11-2 to TRBJ2-1; a possible D gene is TRBD1 (6 bases). The ends were cut back, 4 bases at V and 10 bases at J, with 11 bases in the middle. The germline CDR1 and CDR2 sequences are SGHAT and FQNNGV. This CDR3 has 12 residues. The CDR3 here is CASSSRTGEQFF. CDR3 bases: TGTGCCAGCAGCTCCCGTACAGGGGAGCAGTTCTTC. Looking up the rest from reference TRBV11-2 and TRBJ2-1 gives the full variable domain: EAGVAQSPRYKIIEKRQSVAFWCNPISGHATLYWYQQILGQGPKLLIQFQNNGVVDDSQLPKDRFSAERLKGVDSTLKIQPAKLEDSAVYLCASSSRTGEQFFGPGTRLTVL.

This clone was seen a few times. The chain is built from TRBV6-5 and TRBJ1-3; D gene unclear. Germline CDR1 and CDR2: MNHEY and SVGAGI. The V and J ends lost 0 bases and 7 bases respectively, with 7 bases between them. The CDR3 consists of 13 residues. CDR3 sequence: CASSYSNQNTIYF. CDR3 nucleotides: TGTGCCAGCAGTTACTCGAATCAGAACACCATATATTTT.

This CDR3 reads CASSPRTAEQFF. For the CDR3, the DNA is TGTGCCAGCAGCCCCCGGACAGCCGAGCAGTTCTTC. The J gene is TRBJ2-1, the V gene TRBV11-2; D possibly corresponds to TRBD1 (6 bases). The CDR3 covers 12 residues. Germline lookup yields CDR1 SGHAT and CDR2 FQNNGV. The V end was cut by 5 bases, the J end by 10 bases, with 12 bases between.